The 19 T cell receptor beta chains below were found in one sample sequenced in a study of T cells after yellow fever vaccination. One entry per CDR3 protein, called by TCRdb with MiXCR from the 5' RACE reads. Counted here are about 330,000 distinct CDR3 sequences, approximately 8% occurring once; the ten biggest clones make up approximately 15%. Sequenced material: PBMCs, taken roughly 47 days after the first yellow fever vaccination. All receptors come from a man aged 18-30 years who received the YFV17D yellow fever vaccine.

This clonotype was picked up a small number of times. This chain links TRBV7-2 with TRBJ1-2, with unresolved D. Looked up from germline, CDR1 is SGHTA and CDR2 is FQGNSA. Trimming shortened V by 2 bases and J by 3 bases, and 10 bases separated the two germline ends. This CDR3 is 14 amino acids long. The DNA of the CDR3 is TGTGCCAGCAGCTTATATACTACCGACTATGGCTACACCTTC. Protein product: CASSLYTTDYGYTF.

The rearrangement links TRBV28 to TRBJ2-2, with 7 nucleotides matching TRBD1. Germline V CDR1 and CDR2: MDHEN, SYDVKM. The junction had 5 bases not matched to a gene; V was cut back by 6 bases and J by 7 bases. This CDR3 spans 13 amino acids. The CDR3 spells CASRTGAGGELFF. The CDR3 DNA reads as TGTGCCAGCAGAACAGGGGCCGGCGGGGAGCTGTTTTTT.

This clonotype was counted ten times or more. The chain couples TRBV5-1 to TRBJ1-1; possibly TRBD1 for D (5 bases). Germline V gene data show CDR1 as SGHRS and CDR2 as YFSETQ. V dropped 0 bases and J dropped 3 bases, with 12 bases sitting between them. The CDR3 contains 15 residues. The CDR3 nucleotides are TGCGCCAGCAGCTTGGCCGGGACCGACGACACTGAAGCTTTCTTT. Encoded protein: CASSLAGTDDTEAFF.

This clonotype has only a few counts. In DNA form, the CDR3 reads TGTGCCAGCAGCAAATCTTCGCAGATCTATGGCTACACCTTC. It is translated as CASSKSSQIYGYTF. This chain joins TRBV21-1 and TRBJ1-2. TRBV21-1 counts as a pseudogene. The CDR3 is 14 amino acids.

In this sample, this clonotype turned up many times. The chain recombines TRBV7-2 with TRBJ1-1, with TRBD1 matching over 9 bases. Germline V gives CDR1 SGHTA, CDR2 FQGNSA. The CDR3 spans 15 residues. With 5 bases clipped from V and 3 bases from J, the junction kept 7 bases outside the gene matches. This CDR3 reads CASSLQGAGYTEAFF. The CDR3 DNA reads as TGTGCCAGCAGCCTACAGGGGGCGGGGTACACTGAAGCTTTCTTT. The full variable domain, completed using reference TRBV7-2 and TRBJ1-1, is GAGVSQSPSNKVTEKGKDVELRCDPISGHTALYWYRQSLGQGLEFLIYFQGNSAPDKSGLPSDRFSAERTGGSVSTLTIQRTQQEDSAVYLCASSLQGAGYTEAFFGQGTRLTVV.

The chain uses TRBV5-1 and TRBJ1-1; D might be TRBD1 (5 bases). This CDR3 region has 13 residues. The germline CDR1 and CDR2 sequences are SGHRS and YFSETQ. V was shortened by 5 bases and J by 1 base, with 9 bases between the two germline ends. The chain's CDR3 is CASRGEPNTEAFF. The CDR3 DNA follows: TGCGCCAGCAGAGGGGAGCCGAACACTGAAGCTTTCTTT.

This clonotype turned up a few times. The V and J genes are TRBV5-6 and TRBJ2-5; 8 positions agree with TRBD2. Germline V lookup: CDR1 SGHDT, CDR2 YYEEEE. The CDR3 contains 16 residues. With V trimmed by 2 bases and J by 4 bases, 10 bases remained unmatched. The CDR3 DNA reads as TGTGCCAGCAGCTTTCTACAAGCGGGGGTTACAGAGACCCAGTACTTC. As protein: CASSFLQAGVTETQYF.

The V call is TRBV5-1, the J call TRBJ2-7, with TRBD2 identical over 9 bases. Germline CDR1 and CDR2: SGHRS and YFSETQ. This CDR3 is 21 amino acids long. Trimming took 7 bases from V and 0 from J; bases not matched to a gene: 26. The DNA for the CDR3 is TGCGCCAGCTCCCTAAGACAGGGAGGGACTAGCCTTCGTAGGAGCTCCTACGAGCAGTACTTC. Its protein product is CASSLRQGGTSLRRSSYEQYF.

There are many counts of this clonotype. This chain joins TRBV29-1 and TRBJ2-1; the D gene could be TRBD1 or TRBD2 (5 bases each). The CDR3 length is 13 residues. Germline CDR1 is SQVTM and CDR2 is ANQGSEA. Trimming took off 4 bases at V and 0 bases at J, with 7 bases between the two ends. The CDR3 here is CSVGGSSYNEQFF. CDR3 nucleotides: TGCAGCGTTGGGGGGAGCTCCTACAATGAGCAGTTCTTC.

Ten or more counts support this clonotype. J is TRBJ1-1 and V is TRBV5-5, with D unresolved. The CDR3 totals 13 residues. V dropped 0 bases and J dropped 11 bases, with 14 bases sitting between them. Germline CDR1 is SGHKS and CDR2 is YYEKEE (reference sequence). CDR3 sequence (DNA): TGTGCCAGCAGCTTGGTGGCAACTGGAGGGGCTTTCTTT. Translation: CASSLVATGGAFF.

This clonotype occurred a few times. The chain joins TRBV20-1 to TRBJ2-3, with 10 bases aligning to TRBD2. Germline lookup yields CDR1 DFQATT and CDR2 SNEGSKA (reference sequence). V lost 1 base and J lost 4; bases outside the gene matches: 2. The CDR3 covers 14 residues. In DNA form, the CDR3 reads TGCAGTGCTAGAGTGAGCGGGGGGGCAGATACGCAGTATTTT. It encodes CSARVSGGADTQYF.

This clonotype was recorded at least ten times. The V call is TRBV2, the J call TRBJ2-2; D is possibly TRBD1 (5 bases). CDR3 length: 14 amino acids. Per germline, CDR1 SNHLY and CDR2 FYNNEI. The V gene lost 6 bases and the J gene lost 3 bases, with 11 bases spanning the gap. The CDR3 reads CASREQAYTGELFF. As DNA, the CDR3 is TGTGCCAGCAGGGAACAGGCATACACCGGGGAGCTGTTTTTT.

This clonotype was detected a few times. V and J are TRBV2 and TRBJ1-6; tentative D call: TRBD1 (6 bases). CDR1 is SNHLY, CDR2 FYNNEI, per germline. V lost 9 bases, J lost 8 bases, and 17 bases lay in between. The CDR3 is 14 amino acids. CDR3 protein: CARGGPNEDSPLHF. DNA for the CDR3: TGTGCCAGGGGGGGGCCTAACGAGGATTCACCCCTCCACTTT.

This chain connects TRBV7-9 to TRBJ1-6, with D hard to call. V gave up 1 base and J gave up 6 bases, with 4 bases separating them. Germline V gene lookup returns CDR1 SEHNR and CDR2 FQNEAQ (reference sequence). The CDR3 extends over 13 amino acids. In nucleotides, the CDR3 is TGTGCCAGCAGCTTAGAAATTAATTCACCCCTCCACTTT. Amino acids: CASSLEINSPLHF.

The gene calls are TRBV30 and TRBJ1-2, with 9 bases identical to TRBD1. Germline values: CDR1 GTSNPN, CDR2 SVGIG (reference sequence). CDR3 length: 13 amino acids. The junction had 4 bases not matched to a gene; V was cut back by 3 bases and J by 5 bases. The CDR3 loop is CAWSPGTGYGYTF. CDR3 bases: TGTGCCTGGAGCCCCGGGACAGGGTATGGCTACACCTTC.

In its sample, this clonotype was seen a few times. The chain combines TRBV6-1 with TRBJ1-5; 12 bases match TRBD1. The CDR3 consists of 16 residues. In germline, CDR1 is MNHNS, CDR2 SASEGT. The V segment lost 6 bases and the J segment 3 bases; nucleotides outside the gene matches: 6. CDR3 nucleotide sequence: TGTGCCAGCAGAGGATGGGACAGGGGGCACAATCAGCCCCAGCATTTT. It specifies CASRGWDRGHNQPQHF.

This clonotype was recorded once. The J gene is TRBJ2-7, the V gene TRBV12-3 or TRBV12-4; no reliable D call. V was clipped by 3 bases and J by 0 bases, with 9 bases between them. The CDR3 loop spans 14 amino acids. The CDR3 DNA reads TGTGCCAGCAGTTTTCTACCCCACTCCTACGAGCAGTACTTC. It codes for CASSFLPHSYEQYF.

The table lists this clonotype with a few counts. The genes are TRBV29-1 and TRBJ2-5; 10 bases match TRBD2. The germline V gene has CDR1 SQVTM and CDR2 ANQGSEA. This CDR3 has 13 amino acids. Unmatched junction bases numbered 3, after V lost 6 bases and J lost 2 bases. For the CDR3, the DNA is TGCAGCGTCCCAGCGGGGGGGCAAGAGACCCAGTACTTC. Protein: CSVPAGGQETQYF.

A few counts support this clonotype. The chain uses TRBV5-1 and TRBJ1-1; 9 bases are a match to TRBD1. CDR1 is SGHRS and CDR2 is YFSETQ in the germline V gene. After removal of 2 bases from V and 0 bases from J, the junction contained 5 bases not matched to a gene. The CDR3 spans 16 residues. CDR3 region: CASSLGTGPMNTEAFF. For the CDR3, the DNA is TGCGCCAGCAGCTTAGGGACAGGGCCCATGAACACTGAAGCTTTCTTT.